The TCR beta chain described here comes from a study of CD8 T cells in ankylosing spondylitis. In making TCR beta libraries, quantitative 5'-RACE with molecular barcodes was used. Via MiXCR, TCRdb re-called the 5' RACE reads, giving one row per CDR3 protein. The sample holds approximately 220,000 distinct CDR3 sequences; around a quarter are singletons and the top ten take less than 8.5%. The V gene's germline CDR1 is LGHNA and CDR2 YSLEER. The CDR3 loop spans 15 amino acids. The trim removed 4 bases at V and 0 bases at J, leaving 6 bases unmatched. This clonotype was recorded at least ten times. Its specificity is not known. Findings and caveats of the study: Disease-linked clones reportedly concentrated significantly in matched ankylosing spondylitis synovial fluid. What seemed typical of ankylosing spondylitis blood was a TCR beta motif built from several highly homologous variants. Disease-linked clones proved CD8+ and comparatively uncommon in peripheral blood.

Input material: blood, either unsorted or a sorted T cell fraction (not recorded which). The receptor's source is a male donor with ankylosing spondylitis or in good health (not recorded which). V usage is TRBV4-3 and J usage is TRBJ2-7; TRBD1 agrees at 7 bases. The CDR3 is CASSPRQGSSYEQYF. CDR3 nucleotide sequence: TGCGCCAGCAGCCCCAGACAGGGCAGCTCCTACGAGCAGTACTTC.